This TCR beta chain was observed in a study of vaccination and CD4 T cells after COVID-19. The germline V gene encodes CDR1 LNHNV and CDR2 YYDKDF (reference sequence). The CDR3 length is 14 residues. The study sequenced cultured CD4+ T cell DNA using the Oncomine TCR Beta short-read assay. Genomic DNA was isolated from CD4+ T cells that had been cultured. From the PCR reads, TCRdb called clonotypes with MiXCR, one entry per CDR3 protein. The top ten hold about 7.8% of the sample, which has tens of thousands of distinct CDR3 sequences, 62% seen once. Treatment indicated: roughly nine-day PBMC culture with coronavirus spike peptide pools or control peptides (ViraFEST assay). For ViraFEST, peptide pools expanded antigen-specific T cells, after which the TCRs were sequenced. With respect to this clonotype: Its specificity is unknown. An end of the junction differs from the germline gene, which may be a read error.

What was sequenced was CD4+ T cells from blood, cultured in vitro. This receptor was obtained from a human donor who had recovered from COVID-19. The genes are TRBV15 and TRBJ2-5, with 7 bases lining up with TRBD2. The CDR3 nucleotides are TGTGCTACCAGCAGACGCGAACTAGCGGAGACCCAGTACTTC. Protein: CATSRRELAETQYF.